This TCR beta chain was profiled in a study of blood T cell repertoires in COVID-19 (dated by TCRdb to 2019 to 2021). About the full investigation: Collaborator samples came from the United States, Italy and Spain and covered acute and convalescent phases of COVID-19. HLA class I and class II types, where available, came from metadata supplied by the sample provider rather than from assay-based typing. The material from the prospective study consisted of cDNA or gDNA derived from T cells, B-cell-depleted T cells, or PBMCs. Subjects who had been exposed to COVID-19, were actively infected with it, or had recovered from it provided the deeply sampled blood TCRbeta repertoires that made up the dataset. A freely available public database, intended as a resource for researchers studying the immune response to SARS-CoV-2, is where the repertoires were released. The samples were drawn from two sources: the first 160 participants of the ongoing ImmuneRACE study, and 1,000 to 1,500 subjects contributed by 6 global collaborators. Sample metadata almost always included a de-identified subject ID, COVID-19 status, age in years and sex. The research as a whole found: The quantity of clinical and demographic metadata differed by source and by participant and was supplied without curation.

TCRbeta CDR3 regions were amplified from genomic DNA by means of the immunoSEQ Assay, a bias-controlled multiplex PCR. As for the authors' bioinformatics: Within the assay, amplification of reference gene primers was used to estimate how many nucleated cells each sample contained. To quantify the absolute abundance of each unique TCRbeta CDR3 rearrangement, sequence reads were collapsed and filtered. For each sample, productive Simpson clonality was calculated as the square root of Simpson's diversity index over productive rearrangements. TCRdb retrieved this table from immuneACCESS and kept in-frame rearrangements only. Not all clones are present; in checked studies, unresolved V genes account for under half, and no reason is known for the remainder. V and J calls and clone size are those listed in that table; D and trimming were worked out from the DNA. This sample holds about 210,000 clones; about 91% were observed only once. Around 1.2% of the sample is in the top ten clones.

For this clone: Its target antigen remains unknown. No clone much larger than this one lies a single base away; base qualities are absent.

The collaborating institutions used their own protocols to collect whole blood in K2EDTA tubes. Collaborator samples were shipped for TCRbeta analysis as frozen whole blood, isolated PBMCs, or DNA extracted from either sample type. From the germline V gene, CDR1 is SGDLS and CDR2 is YYNGEE. Spanning cysteine to phenylalanine, the CDR3 consists of 15 amino acids. Left in the record is the CDR3 DNA by itself, 45 bases read in frame from the first base. The junction shows trimming of 3 bases on V and 4 bases on J, and the gene matches do not reach 8 bases of it. The sequence joins TRBV9 to TRBJ1-1; 8 bases in between match TRBD1. This TCR derives from a young man with acute or convalescent COVID-19. The sample taken for sequencing was peripheral blood. The CDR3 here reads CASSEHDRGVTEAFF. The nucleotide sequence reads TGTGCCAGCAGCGAGCATGACAGGGGAGTCACTGAAGCTTTCTTT. The reference TRBV9 and TRBJ1-1 proteins fill in what lies around the CDR3, so the full variable domain reads DSGVTQTPKHLITATGQRVTLRCSPRSGDLSVYWYQQSLDQGLQFLIQYYNGEERAKGNILERFSAQQFPDLHSELNLSSLELGDSALYFCASSEHDRGVTEAFFGQGTRLTVV.